The 18 T cell receptor beta chains given below trace back to one sample, sequenced in a study of technical replicates of blood from a few donors. Produced via immunoSEQ multiplex PCR; TCRdb's table is partial and in-frame only. The sample shows thousands of clones, roughly 90% of them seen only once. Sequenced sample: PBMCs. All receptors derive from a human donor in good health.

The chain links TRBV5-1 to TRBJ1-2; tentative D call: TRBD1 (6 bases). The V gene lost 0 bases and the J gene lost 3 bases, with 9 bases spanning the gap. This CDR3 contains 14 residues. The germline CDR1 and CDR2 sequences are SGHRS and YFSETQ. In DNA form, the CDR3 reads TGCGCCAGCAGCTTGGGGGACACTGACTATGGCTACACCTTC. Amino acid sequence: CASSLGDTDYGYTF.

The chain is built from TRBV6-1 and TRBJ1-2, with a weak D call TRBD1 (5 bases). The CDR3 consists of 12 residues. The germline V and J ends were trimmed by 6 bases and 9 bases, with 14 bases remaining between them. Germline V gene lookup returns CDR1 MNHNS and CDR2 SASEGT. CDR3 loop: CASRDTASSYTF. The CDR3 nucleotides read TGTGCCAGCAGGGACACAGCTTCCAGCTACACCTTC.

The chain is built from TRBV19 and TRBJ2-1; TRBD2 might be the D (6 bases). V was pared by 5 bases and J by 8 bases, with 22 bases between. Per the germline V gene, CDR1 is LNHDA and CDR2 is SQIVND (reference sequence). The CDR3 is 16 residues long. CDR3 sequence (DNA): TGTGCCAGTAGTTTCCCCCCCCGCGGGACGAGCTATGAGCAGTTCTTC. Its translation: CASSFPPRGTSYEQFF.

This clone was seen more than once but under ten times. V and J are TRBV5-1 and TRBJ2-3; 8 nucleotides agree with TRBD2. The CDR3 is 14 amino acids. Germline V lookup: CDR1 SGHRS, CDR2 YFSETQ. With 5 bases clipped from V and 5 bases from J, the junction kept 7 bases outside the gene matches. CDR3 nucleotide sequence: TGCGCCAGCAGTTCTAGCGGGTCAGGAGATACGCAGTATTTT. It specifies CASSSSGSGDTQYF.

The chain uses TRBV29-1 and TRBJ2-5, with 8 bases fitting TRBD1. CDR1 is SQVTM, CDR2 ANQGSEA, per germline. The CDR3 is 15 residues long. Germline trimming cut 4 bases from V and 4 bases from J; bases unmatched to any gene: 11. CDR3 nucleotides: TGCAGCGTTGGGGGAGCAGGGGGCCTAGGAGAGACCCAGTACTTC. Its translation: CSVGGAGGLGETQYF.

J is TRBJ2-5 and V is TRBV15; possible D gene TRBD1, 6 bases. V gave up 0 bases and J gave up 5 bases, with 10 bases separating them. CDR1 LNHNV and CDR2 YYDKDF come from the germline V gene (reference sequence). CDR3 length: 14 amino acids. The CDR3 loop is CATSRDTGPETQYF. The CDR3 DNA is TGTGCCACCAGCAGAGATACAGGGCCGGAGACCCAGTACTTC.

V gene TRBV19 combines with J gene TRBJ1-3, with unresolved D. Germline CDR1 reads LNHDA; CDR2 reads SQIVND (reference sequence). The CDR3 extends over 14 amino acids. The V and J ends lost 6 bases and 8 bases respectively, with 17 bases between them. The CDR3 DNA follows: TGTGCCAGTAGACCTGGACTTCTAACGGACACCATATATTTT. It yields the protein CASRPGLLTDTIYF.

The chain recombines TRBV28 with TRBJ2-3, with TRBD2 as a possible D gene (5 bases). This CDR3 is 15 amino acids long. Trimming shortened V by 6 bases and J by 0 bases, and 13 bases separated the two germline ends. Germline CDR1 is MDHEN and CDR2 is SYDVKM. CDR3 nucleotides: TGTGCCAGCAGCCCCGGACTCTCTAGCACAGATACGCAGTATTTT. Its protein product is CASSPGLSSTDTQYF. The complete variable domain, with remaining parts taken from reference TRBV28 and TRBJ2-3, reads DVKVTQSSRYLVKRTGEKVFLECVQDMDHENMFWYRQDPGLGLRLIYFSYDVKMKEKGDIPEGYSVSREKKERFSLILESASTNQTSMYLCASSPGLSSTDTQYFGPGTRLTVL.

V usage is TRBV6-1 and J usage is TRBJ1-5; no firm D call. With 7 bases removed from V and 1 base from J, the gap between germline ends came to 14 bases. The length of the CDR3 is 15 residues. Germline V lookup: CDR1 MNHNS, CDR2 SASEGT. The CDR3 bases are TGTGCCAGCACCGAAAGTTTTGCGAGCAATCAGCCCCAGCATTTT. Protein: CASTESFASNQPQHF.

V gene TRBV4-1 combines with J gene TRBJ1-2; D gene ambiguous. This CDR3 spans 14 amino acids. V dropped 0 bases and J dropped 6 bases, with 11 bases sitting between them. Germline V lookup: CDR1 MGHRA, CDR2 YSYEKL. As DNA, the CDR3 is TGCGCCAGCAGCCAAGATCTGGGTCGGGATGGCTACACCTTC. It encodes CASSQDLGRDGYTF.

The V gene is TRBV10-2, the J gene TRBJ1-1; 9 bases fit TRBD1. Trimming took 4 bases from V and 8 from J; bases not matched to a gene: 20. The CDR3 loop spans 18 amino acids. Per germline, CDR1 WSHSY and CDR2 SAAADI. CDR3: CASSGVGPVGTGSWEAFF. CDR3 DNA sequence: TGCGCCAGCAGTGGAGTAGGCCCGGTGGGGACAGGGAGTTGGGAAGCTTTCTTT.

The CDR3 DNA reads as TGTGCCAGCAGCCCGAGACCTTATACCCGGGAGGCCTTCTACGAGCAGTACTTC. Translation: CASSPRPYTREAFYEQYF. The chain employs TRBV11-2 and TRBJ2-7; 7 bases match TRBD2. Germline V lookup: CDR1 SGHAT, CDR2 FQNNGV. Trimming at V came to 5 bases and at J to 3 bases, leaving 19 bases not matched to a gene. There are 18 residues in the CDR3. The full variable domain, with the rest looked up from reference TRBV11-2 and TRBJ2-7, is EAGVAQSPRYKIIEKRQSVAFWCNPISGHATLYWYQQILGQGPKLLIQFQNNGVVDDSQLPKDRFSAERLKGVDSTLKIQPAKLEDSAVYLCASSPRPYTREAFYEQYFGPGTRLTVT.

In this sample, this clone turned up once. This chain links TRBV5-1 with TRBJ1-1; TRBD1 aligns across 7 bases. The germline gives CDR1 SGHRS, CDR2 YFSETQ. The trim removed 5 bases at V and 6 bases at J, leaving 19 bases unmatched. CDR3 size: 17 residues. In DNA, the CDR3 is TGCGCCAGCAGGACCTTCCGGGACAGATCCTTCAAGTCTGAAGCTTTCTTT. The encoded protein is CASRTFRDRSFKSEAFF.

This chain joins TRBV27 and TRBJ2-7; a possible D gene is TRBD1 (5 bases). Germline V gives CDR1 MNHEY, CDR2 SMNVEV (reference sequence). The CDR3 has 13 residues. The ends were cut back, 6 bases at V and 2 bases at J, with 11 bases in the middle. This chain's CDR3 is CASRKDIAYEQYF. CDR3 coding DNA: TGTGCCAGCAGGAAGGACATAGCCTACGAGCAGTACTTC.

The genes are TRBV18 and TRBJ1-5; D is unclear. The CDR3 loop spans 13 amino acids. Germline loops: CDR1 KGHSH, CDR2 LQKENI. V gave up 5 bases and J gave up 6 bases, with 11 bases separating them. CDR3 sequence (DNA): TGTGCCAGCTCATCAGGAGCGGTTCAGCCCCAGCATTTT. Protein product: CASSSGAVQPQHF.

The chain is built from TRBV5-1 and TRBJ1-3, with 8 bases matching TRBD1. Germline V lookup: CDR1 SGHRS, CDR2 YFSETQ. The ends lost 5 bases at V and 2 bases at J; junction bases unmatched: 3. The CDR3 spans 14 residues. CDR3 loop: CASSQDRAGNTIYF. The CDR3 DNA reads TGCGCCAGCAGTCAGGACAGGGCTGGAAACACCATATATTTT.

CDR3 nucleotides: TGTGCCAGCAGCATGACAGGGGTAGGCGATCAGCCCCAGCATTTT. It is translated as CASSMTGVGDQPQHF. This chain joins TRBV7-6 and TRBJ1-5, with TRBD1 identical over 8 bases. Looked up from germline, CDR1 is SGHVS and CDR2 is FNYEAQ. The V gene end was trimmed by 5 bases and the J gene end by 5 bases; junction bases not matched to a gene: 8. The CDR3 consists of 15 residues.

The genes are TRBV7-9 and TRBJ1-2; the match to TRBD1 covers 8 bases. V shed 4 bases, J shed 7 bases, and the junction held 5 bases outside the gene matches. Germline-derived CDR1 and CDR2 are SEHNR and FQNEAQ (reference sequence). This CDR3 has 13 amino acids. The CDR3 sequence: CASSSTGAIGYTF. The CDR3 region has the DNA TGTGCCAGCAGCTCGACAGGGGCTATTGGCTACACCTTC.